Below are 21 T cell receptor beta chains sequenced from a single sample in a study of CD8+ T cells in alopecia areata. RNA was extracted and reverse transcribed into cDNA as the sequencing template. The repertoire was sequenced with immunoSEQ multiplex PCR; TCRdb's copy has only in-frame clones and lacks some. The table has about 190,000 clones, 45% to 75% seen once. Indicated treatment: oral pan-JAK inhibitor, 5-10 mg twice daily. The input for sequencing was CD4+ T cells sorted from blood, taken at week 4, from a patient treated with tofacitinib. The receptors derive from a human donor with alopecia areata.

This rearrangement joins TRBV19 to TRBJ1-4, with D perhaps TRBD1 (6 bases). V was pared by 6 bases and J by 2 bases, with 13 bases between. Germline CDR1 is LNHDA and CDR2 is SQIVND (reference sequence). The CDR3 runs 15 residues. CDR3 in DNA: TGTGCCAGTAGCGCTTCAGGGGTTACTAATGAAAAACTGTTTTTT. Protein: CASSASGVTNEKLFF.

For this clone: Other nucleotide sequences from this sample produce the same CDR3. This chain connects TRBV18 to TRBJ1-5; 7 nucleotides agree with TRBD1. The CDR3 is made up of 14 amino acids. The V gene end was trimmed by 3 bases and the J gene end by 5 bases; junction bases not matched to a gene: 4. Germline V lookup: CDR1 KGHSH, CDR2 LQKENI. CDR3 sequence reads: CASSPGQGDQPQHF. The CDR3 DNA reads as TGTGCCAGCTCACCGGGGCAGGGGGATCAGCCCCAGCATTTT.

The chain links TRBV4-1 to TRBJ1-2, with D tentatively TRBD1 (6 bases). Deletions cut 4 bases from V and 0 bases from J, with 24 bases between. The V gene's germline CDR1 is MGHRA and CDR2 YSYEKL. This CDR3 is built from 19 residues. The CDR3, as DNA: TGCGCCAGCAGCCCCTTAGGGGGGAAACGGGACGCCCCTAACTATGGCTACACCTTC. Translating gives CASSPLGGKRDAPNYGYTF.

This clone was found once. The chain is built from TRBV5-6 and TRBJ2-7; maybe TRBD2 (6 bases). The CDR3 runs to 15 residues. In germline, CDR1 is SGHDT, CDR2 YYEEEE. V gave up 3 bases and J gave up 3 bases, with 16 bases separating them. CDR3 sequence (DNA): TGTGCCAGCAGCTACCCCGGGACTGGAAGCTACGAGCAGTACTTC. This gives the protein CASSYPGTGSYEQYF.

This clone was picked up one time. This chain connects TRBV29-1 to TRBJ2-5; no firm D call. Germline V gene sequence: CDR1 SQVTM, CDR2 ANQGSEA. Trimming cost V 8 bases and J 1 base, with 14 bases left between them. The CDR3 extends over 13 amino acids. CDR3 DNA: TGCAGCACTGGGAACGGCGCCCAAGAGACCCAGTACTTC. Protein: CSTGNGAQETQYF. Full variable domain (missing parts from reference TRBV29-1 and TRBJ2-5): SAVISQKPSRDICQRGTSLTIQCQVDSQVTMMFWYRQQPGQSLTLIATANQGSEATYESGFVIDKFPISRPNLTFSTLTVSNMSPEDSSIYLCSTGNGAQETQYFGPGTRLLVL.

This chain links TRBV30 with TRBJ2-3; 9 bases are a match to TRBD2. This CDR3 region has 15 residues. Looked up from germline, CDR1 is GTSNPN and CDR2 is SVGIG (reference sequence). Germline trimming cut 3 bases from V and 3 bases from J; bases unmatched to any gene: 7. The CDR3 region is CAWSPSGTVTDTQYF. DNA for the CDR3: TGTGCCTGGAGCCCTAGCGGGACGGTTACAGATACGCAGTATTTT.

A few counts support this clone. The rearrangement joins TRBV29-1 to TRBJ2-4; maybe TRBD1 (6 bases). Germline CDR1 and CDR2: SQVTM and ANQGSEA. The CDR3 extends over 14 amino acids. The V and J ends lost 5 bases and 0 bases respectively, with 11 bases between them. The CDR3 loop reads CSVRTALAKNIQYF. In DNA form, the CDR3 reads TGCAGCGTTCGGACAGCCCTAGCCAAAAACATTCAGTACTTC. Complete variable domain (other parts from reference TRBV29-1 and TRBJ2-4): SAVISQKPSRDICQRGTSLTIQCQVDSQVTMMFWYRQQPGQSLTLIATANQGSEATYESGFVIDKFPISRPNLTFSTLTVSNMSPEDSSIYLCSVRTALAKNIQYFGAGTRLSVL.

The table lists this clone with a few counts. CDR3 residues: CASSLAGTGLSEQYF. CDR3 nucleotides: TGTGCCAGCAGCTTAGCCGGGACAGGGCTCTCCGAGCAGTACTTC. This chain links TRBV11-2 with TRBJ2-7; 9 nucleotides match TRBD1. V trimming: 1 base; J trimming: 6 bases; junction bases outside the gene matches: 7. This CDR3 contains 15 residues. Germline values: CDR1 SGHAT, CDR2 FQNNGV.

This chain joins TRBV7-2 and TRBJ2-1, with TRBD2 as a possible D gene (6 bases). Trimming removed 5 bases at V and 11 bases at J, with 16 bases between. CDR3 length: 13 amino acids. The germline CDR1 and CDR2 sequences are SGHTA and FQGNSA. The CDR3 loop is CASSPGRDRKQFF. The CDR3, as DNA: TGTGCCAGCAGCCCCGGGCGGGACCGCAAGCAGTTCTTC.

The rearrangement joins TRBV7-3 to TRBJ1-2; 7 positions agree with TRBD1. V dropped 6 bases and J dropped 6; count of bases not matched to a gene: 13. The CDR3 spans 15 residues. Germline V CDR1 and CDR2: SGHTA, FQGTGA. CDR3 sequence reads: CASSPWATGSDGYTF. The CDR3 region has the DNA TGTGCCAGCAGTCCTTGGGCGACAGGGTCTGATGGCTACACCTTC.

This clone came up a few times. The V and J genes are TRBV5-1 and TRBJ2-1, with D unresolved. V was clipped by 0 bases and J by 0 bases, with 7 bases between them. The germline V gene encodes CDR1 SGHRS and CDR2 YFSETQ. The length of the CDR3 is 15 residues. In nucleotides, the CDR3 is TGCGCCAGCAGCTTGGAATGGAACTCCTACAATGAGCAGTTCTTC. Translation: CASSLEWNSYNEQFF.

This clone was seen more than once but under ten times. This rearrangement joins TRBV5-4 to TRBJ1-2; 8 bases map to TRBD1. This CDR3 comprises 16 residues. V shed 2 bases and J 8 bases; nucleotides not matched to a gene: 14. CDR1 SGHNT and CDR2 YYREEE come from the germline V gene (reference sequence). CDR3 DNA sequence: TGTGCCAGCAGCTTCCTATCCCCAGGGGGCTCTCGAGGCTACACCTTC. It translates to CASSFLSPGGSRGYTF.

The genes are TRBV4-3 and TRBJ1-2; 7 bases align to TRBD1. CDR1 and CDR2 (germline): LGHNA, YSLEER. Trimming cost V 4 bases and J 8 bases; bases outside gene matches: 16. This CDR3 has 16 residues. Here the CDR3 reads CASSLTDRALTRGYTF. The CDR3 DNA sequence: TGCGCCAGCAGCCTAACCGACAGGGCCCTAACTCGGGGCTACACCTTC.

The chain carries TRBV29-1 and TRBJ2-3; TRBD2 aligns across 10 bases. The trim removed 3 bases at V and 5 bases at J, leaving 5 bases unmatched. There are 14 residues in the CDR3. Germline CDR1 is SQVTM and CDR2 is ANQGSEA. The CDR3, as DNA: TGCAGCGTTGACCTAGCGGGAGTTAAAGATACGCAGTATTTT. Residues: CSVDLAGVKDTQYF.

The chain links TRBV14 to TRBJ1-2; possibly TRBD1 for D (6 bases). The germline CDR1 and CDR2 sequences are SGHDN and FVKESK. The V end was cut by 3 bases, the J end by 2 bases, with 7 bases between. The CDR3 has 13 residues. This chain's CDR3 is CASSHDRNYGYTF. DNA of the CDR3: TGTGCCAGCAGCCATGACAGGAACTATGGCTACACCTTC. Combining the CDR3 with reference TRBV14 and TRBJ1-2 gives the whole variable domain EAGVTQFPSHSVIEKGQTVTLRCDPISGHDNLYWYRRVMGKEIKFLLHFVKESKQDESGMPNNRFLAERTGGTYSTLKVQPAELEDSGVYFCASSHDRNYGYTFGSGTRLTVV.

The rearrangement links TRBV29-1 to TRBJ1-2; 12 nucleotides agree with TRBD1. Per the germline V gene, CDR1 is SQVTM and CDR2 is ANQGSEA. The CDR3 is 13 residues long. V trimming: 5 bases; J trimming: 3 bases; junction bases outside the gene matches: 1. CDR3 coding DNA: TGCAGCGTTTGGGACAGGGGGCACTATGGCTACACCTTC. This sequence encodes CSVWDRGHYGYTF.

The chain recombines TRBV6-6 with TRBJ2-3; a weak D match, TRBD1 (6 bases). The CDR3 sequence is 11 residues long. The germline V gene has CDR1 MNHNY and CDR2 SVGAGI (reference sequence). V dropped 6 bases and J dropped 6 bases, with 7 bases sitting between them. CDR3 sequence (DNA): TGTGCCAGCAGAAGGGGGGATACGCAGTATTTT. Its protein product is CASRRGDTQYF.

The V gene is TRBV7-9, the J gene TRBJ1-3; unclear D gene. The CDR3 is 15 amino acids. Germline CDR1 is SEHNR and CDR2 is FQNEAQ (reference sequence). Between the trimmed V and J ends, which lost 8 bases and 0 bases, there was a span of 14 bases. CDR3 in DNA: TGTGCCAGCGAGAAGGCCGGCGCCTCTGGAAACACCATATATTTT. This translates into CASEKAGASGNTIYF.

In this sample, this clone turned up a few times. This chain connects TRBV28 to TRBJ1-3, with TRBD1 matching 8 bases. This CDR3 is 17 amino acids long. V trimming: 3 bases; J trimming: 4 bases; junction bases outside the gene matches: 11. Germline V gene data show CDR1 as MDHEN and CDR2 as SYDVKM. This CDR3 is CASSLFSVRTGGNTIYF. Here the CDR3 DNA reads TGTGCCAGCAGTTTGTTTAGTGTTCGGACAGGGGGAAACACCATATATTTT.

In this sample, this clone turned up many times. V is TRBV18 and J is TRBJ2-3; D is uncertain. The V end lost 3 bases, the J end lost 6 bases, and 16 bases lay between the germline ends. Germline V gene sequence: CDR1 KGHSH, CDR2 LQKENI. The CDR3 is 15 residues long. The CDR3 protein is CASSPDTNLPDTQYF. The DNA of the CDR3 is TGTGCCAGCTCACCCGACACAAACCTCCCCGATACGCAGTATTTT.

A few counts support this clone. The V gene is TRBV30, the J gene TRBJ2-5, with 7 bases fitting TRBD1. This CDR3 has 14 residues. The junction had 8 bases not matched to a gene; V was cut back by 5 bases and J by 2 bases. Germline CDR1 is GTSNPN and CDR2 is SVGIG (reference sequence). Here the CDR3 reads CAWGPGQPQETQYF. CDR3 nucleotide sequence: TGTGCCTGGGGACCGGGACAGCCTCAAGAGACCCAGTACTTC.